This TCR beta chain emerged from a study of vaccination and CD4 T cells after COVID-19. Study details: Median time from second vaccine dose to sampling was 72 days (14 to 241). The stimulus for the cells was overlapping spike peptides derived from SARS-CoV-2, HCoV-NL63, HCoV-OC43 and HCoV-229E.

Documented treatment: approximately 9-day PBMC culture with coronavirus spike peptide pools or control peptides (ViraFEST assay). Researchers used the Oncomine TCR Beta short-read assay to sequence DNA from cultured CD4+ T cells. TCRdb called the PCR reads again in MiXCR, with one record for every CDR3 protein. The sample holds about 11,000 distinct CDR3 sequences, about 53% seen once. Germline V lookup: CDR1 LNHNV, CDR2 YYDKDF (reference sequence). This CDR3 region has 19 residues. With 1 base clipped from V and 0 bases from J, the junction kept 12 bases outside the gene matches. With regard to this clonotype: The antigen is unknown.

This chain uses TRBV15 with TRBJ2-1; 7 nucleotides match TRBD2. The sequenced sample was CD4+ T cells from blood, cultured in vitro. The TCR originated in a human donor who had recovered from COVID-19. CDR3 DNA sequence: TGTGCCACCAGCAGAGCGGGCCGTAGCGGGTCTTACTCCTACAATGAGCAGTTCTTC. It is translated as CATSRAGRSGSYSYNEQFF.